The 13 T cell receptor beta chains in this list originate from one sample, sequenced in a study of cytomegalovirus exposure and HLA in healthy donors. Primers for the PCR totalled 60 Vbeta and 13 Jbeta. Clones were read by immunoSEQ multiplex PCR, and TCRdb kept only the in-frame ones, dropping some. The sample shows around 130,000 clones, roughly three quarters of them seen only once. Material for sequencing was PBMCs. The source of these receptors is a woman between 25 and 40 years old in good health and CMV-seronegative.

The V gene is TRBV28, the J gene TRBJ1-4; no reliable D call. Per the germline V gene, CDR1 is MDHEN and CDR2 is SYDVKM. This CDR3 comprises 15 residues. V lost 4 bases, J lost 3 bases, and 12 bases lay in between. The CDR3 DNA reads as TGTGCCAGCAGTTCCGAAGGGAGACCTAATGAAAAACTGTTTTTT. As protein: CASSSEGRPNEKLFF.

The chain has TRBV5-1 and TRBJ2-1; the match to TRBD1 covers 12 bases. Germline V gene sequence: CDR1 SGHRS, CDR2 YFSETQ. V gave up 4 bases and J gave up 1 base; unmatched junction bases: 3. CDR3 length: 16 residues. The CDR3 here is CASSQGQGASYNEQFF. The CDR3 nucleotides read TGCGCCAGCAGCCAGGGACAGGGGGCATCCTACAATGAGCAGTTCTTC.

The chain is built from TRBV28 and TRBJ2-7; D remains ambiguous. The CDR3 extends over 11 amino acids. The germline V gene has CDR1 MDHEN and CDR2 SYDVKM. Trimming shortened V by 6 bases and J by 3 bases, and 6 bases separated the two germline ends. The CDR3 loop reads CASRSSYEQYF. In DNA form, the CDR3 reads TGTGCCAGCAGGTCTAGCTACGAGCAGTACTTC. The variable domain in full, completed from reference TRBV28 and TRBJ2-7, reads DVKVTQSSRYLVKRTGEKVFLECVQDMDHENMFWYRQDPGLGLRLIYFSYDVKMKEKGDIPEGYSVSREKKERFSLILESASTNQTSMYLCASRSSYEQYFGPGTRLTVT.

This clone was found a few times. The chain is built from TRBV11-2 and TRBJ2-1; 12 bases agree with TRBD2. The germline V gene encodes CDR1 SGHAT and CDR2 FQNNGV. The length of the CDR3 is 16 residues. The V gene end was trimmed by 0 bases and the J gene end by 4 bases; junction bases not matched to a gene: 1. CDR3 protein: CASSLDGTSGYNEQFF. The DNA for the CDR3 is TGTGCCAGCAGCTTAGACGGGACTAGCGGGTACAATGAGCAGTTCTTC.

The rearrangement links TRBV6-1 to TRBJ2-6; D is unresolved. V was shortened by 1 base and J by 0 bases, with 4 bases between the two germline ends. The germline V gene encodes CDR1 MNHNS and CDR2 SASEGT. This CDR3 spans 15 amino acids. The CDR3 DNA sequence: TGTGCCAGCAGTGAAGATAGCTCTGGGGCCAACGTCCTGACTTTC. Residues: CASSEDSSGANVLTF.

The chain recombines TRBV18 with TRBJ1-6, with TRBD1 matching 9 bases. The CDR3 loop spans 14 amino acids. In germline, CDR1 is KGHSH, CDR2 LQKENI. Trimming at V came to 8 bases and at J to 7 bases, leaving 6 bases not matched to a gene. CDR3 sequence reads: CASGTGTGNSPLHF. The CDR3 DNA reads as TGTGCCAGCGGGACCGGGACAGGGAATTCACCCCTCCACTTT. The full variable domain, in which reference TRBV18 and TRBJ1-6 provide the parts outside the CDR3, is NAGVMQNPRHLVRRRGQEARLRCSPMKGHSHVYWYRQLPEEGLKFMVYLQKENIIDESGMPKERFSAEFPKEGPSILRIQQVVRGDSAAYFCASGTGTGNSPLHFGNGTRLTVT.

J is TRBJ2-3 and V is TRBV30; tentatively, D is TRBD2 (6 bases). Germline loops: CDR1 GTSNPN, CDR2 SVGIG (reference sequence). V lost 3 bases and J 4 bases, leaving 17 bases between the germline ends. This CDR3 has 15 residues. CDR3 DNA sequence: TGTGCCTGGAGGGGGGGAGCGGGTGTTGCAGATACGCAGTATTTT. Its protein product is CAWRGGAGVADTQYF.

This chain uses TRBV11-3 with TRBJ2-3; 7 nucleotides align to TRBD2. The CDR3 runs 15 residues. Germline values: CDR1 SGHNT, CDR2 YENEEA. After removal of 4 bases from V and 5 bases from J, the junction contained 9 bases not matched to a gene. The CDR3 loop reads CASSSGGGRGDTQYF. The CDR3 nucleotides read TGTGCCAGCAGCTCGGGGGGTGGGCGGGGAGATACGCAGTATTTT. The whole variable domain, remainder taken from reference TRBV11-3 and TRBJ2-3, is EAGVVQSPRYKIIEKKQPVAFWCNPISGHNTLYWYLQNLGQGPELLIRYENEEAVDDSQLPKDRFSAERLKGVDSTLKIQPAELGDSAVYLCASSSGGGRGDTQYFGPGTRLTVL.

Here the CDR3 reads CASSPQGNTEAFF. The CDR3 nucleotides are TGCGCCAGCAGCCCACAGGGGAACACTGAAGCTTTCTTT. V and J are TRBV5-1 and TRBJ1-1; D perhaps matches TRBD1 (6 bases). This CDR3 has 13 amino acids. Trimming stripped 4 bases from V and 1 base from J, with 8 bases between. Germline V lookup: CDR1 SGHRS, CDR2 YFSETQ.

V usage is TRBV28 and J usage is TRBJ2-7; 7 bases map to TRBD2. Germline V gene sequence: CDR1 MDHEN, CDR2 SYDVKM. CDR3 length: 16 residues. Unmatched junction bases numbered 10, after V lost 2 bases and J lost 3 bases. The CDR3 region is CASSLNYGGKGYEQYV. CDR3 in DNA: TGTGCCAGCAGTTTAAATTACGGGGGGAAAGGCTACGAGCAGTACGTC.

The chain recombines TRBV30 with TRBJ1-4; D remains ambiguous. The CDR3 covers 14 residues. Germline CDR1 is GTSNPN and CDR2 is SVGIG (reference sequence). V lost 1 base and J 8 bases, leaving 14 bases between the germline ends. The CDR3 sequence: CAWSGVGGWEKLFF. CDR3 nucleotides: TGTGCCTGGAGTGGGGTAGGAGGGTGGGAAAAACTGTTTTTT.

The gene calls are TRBV11-1 and TRBJ2-1, with 7 bases matching TRBD2. In germline, CDR1 is SGHAT, CDR2 FQDESV (reference sequence). The CDR3 has 15 residues. V shed 2 bases and J 0 bases; nucleotides not matched to a gene: 1. The CDR3 DNA reads TGTGCCAGCAGCTTATCGGGGGGCTCCTACAATGAGCAGTTCTTC. Protein: CASSLSGGSYNEQFF.

There are a few counts of this clone. The gene calls are TRBV19 and TRBJ1-3, with D unresolved. The CDR3 is 17 amino acids. Germline CDR1 and CDR2: LNHDA and SQIVND (reference sequence). Between the trimmed V and J ends, which lost 5 bases and 0 bases, there was a span of 17 bases. CDR3 in amino acids: CASSPLTSPPSGNTIYF. The CDR3 nucleotides read TGTGCCAGTAGTCCACTGACATCACCACCCTCTGGAAACACCATATATTTT.